This TCR beta chain appears in the sequencing data of a study of shared T cell receptors in the human thymus. The CDR3 sequence is 18 residues long. Looked up from germline, CDR1 is SQVTM and CDR2 is ANQGSEA. Trimming removed 2 bases from V and 3 bases from J; junction bases left unmatched: 14. Libraries were prepared by immunoSEQ multiplex PCR; TCRdb keeps only in-frame clonotypes and omits some of them. Of hundreds of thousands of clones in the sample, 95% were seen once. The sequence was obtained from a human donor. The chain joins TRBV29-1 to TRBJ1-1, with TRBD1 matching over 11 bases. Material: thymocytes. CDR3 in amino acids: CSVERVLLGQGGDTEAFF. The CDR3 nucleotides are TGCAGCGTTGAACGGGTTCTATTGGGACAGGGGGGAGACACTGAAGCTTTCTTT.